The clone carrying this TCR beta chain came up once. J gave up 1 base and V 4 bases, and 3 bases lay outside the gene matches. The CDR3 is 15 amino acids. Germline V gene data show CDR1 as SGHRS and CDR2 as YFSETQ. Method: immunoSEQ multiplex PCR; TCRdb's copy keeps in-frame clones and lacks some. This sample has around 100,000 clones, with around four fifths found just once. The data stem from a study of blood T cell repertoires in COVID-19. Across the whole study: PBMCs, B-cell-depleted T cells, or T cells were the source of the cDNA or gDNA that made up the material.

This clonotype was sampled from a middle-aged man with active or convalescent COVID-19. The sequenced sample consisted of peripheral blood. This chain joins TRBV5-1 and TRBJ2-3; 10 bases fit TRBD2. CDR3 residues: CASSDGTSGTDTQYF. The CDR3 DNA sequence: TGCGCCAGCAGCGACGGGACTAGCGGCACAGATACGCAGTATTTT.